This passage covers 9 T cell receptor beta chains from one sample sequenced in a study of cytomegalovirus exposure and HLA in healthy donors. The PCR had 60 Vbeta and 13 Jbeta primers. Measured with immunoSEQ multiplex PCR; TCRdb has only the in-frame clones, and not every one. The table has tens of thousands of clones, under 85% seen once. Material: PBMCs. These receptors were collected from a young man in good health and CMV-seronegative.

The rearrangement links TRBV5-1 to TRBJ2-3; 11 nucleotides match TRBD2. The CDR3 loop spans 15 amino acids. V shed 5 bases, J shed 5 bases, and the junction held 7 bases outside the gene matches. Per the germline V gene, CDR1 is SGHRS and CDR2 is YFSETQ. CDR3 region: CASRISGGAVDTQYF. The CDR3, as DNA: TGCGCCAGCAGGATTAGCGGGGGGGCGGTAGATACGCAGTATTTT.

The chain combines TRBV27 with TRBJ1-2, with D possibly matching TRBD1 (5 bases). Trimming removed 6 bases from V and 0 bases from J, with 14 bases in between. The CDR3 spans 15 residues. Germline V gene sequence: CDR1 MNHEY, CDR2 SMNVEV (reference sequence). This chain's CDR3 is CASRGEGATNYGYTF. The CDR3 coding sequence is TGTGCCAGCAGGGGGGAGGGTGCGACTAACTATGGCTACACCTTC.

The CDR3 region has the DNA TGTGCCAGCAGGATGACTACTACCGGAAACACCATATATTTT. It specifies CASRMTTTGNTIYF. The chain employs TRBV27 and TRBJ1-3; D is uncertain. The germline V gene encodes CDR1 MNHEY and CDR2 SMNVEV (reference sequence). The CDR3 consists of 14 residues. The V gene lost 6 bases and the J gene lost 4 bases, with 13 bases spanning the gap.

This clone was seen a single time. The rearrangement uses TRBV5-6 and TRBJ1-5; 12 bases fit TRBD1. The junction had 4 bases not matched to a gene; V was cut back by 2 bases and J by 7 bases. The germline V gene has CDR1 SGHDT and CDR2 YYEEEE. The length of the CDR3 is 15 residues. CDR3: CASSFGTGGEQPQHF. The CDR3, as DNA: TGTGCCAGCAGCTTCGGGACAGGGGGCGAGCAGCCCCAGCATTTT.

The rearrangement links TRBV10-2 to TRBJ1-6, with D unclear. Per germline, CDR1 WSHSY and CDR2 SAAADI. The CDR3 consists of 13 residues. With 4 bases removed from V and 8 bases from J, the gap between germline ends came to 9 bases. CDR3 sequence (DNA): TGCGCCAGCAGTGCGCAGGTCGATTCACCCCTCCACTTT. This sequence encodes CASSAQVDSPLHF.

V gene TRBV2 combines with J gene TRBJ2-7; 9 nucleotides align to TRBD1. Trimming took 1 base from V and 6 from J; bases not matched to a gene: 1. Germline V gene sequence: CDR1 SNHLY, CDR2 FYNNEI. This CDR3 comprises 13 residues. The chain's CDR3 is CASSEGTGAEQYV. The CDR3 DNA sequence: TGTGCCAGCAGTGAAGGGACAGGGGCCGAGCAGTACGTC.

The V call is TRBV9, the J call TRBJ1-4; D is unresolved. With 2 bases removed from V and 7 bases from J, the gap between germline ends came to 9 bases. The CDR3 is made up of 13 amino acids. CDR1 is SGDLS and CDR2 is YYNGEE in the germline V gene. CDR3 loop: CASSVGEGEKLFF. CDR3 nucleotide sequence: TGTGCCAGCAGCGTTGGGGAGGGTGAAAAACTGTTTTTT.

The V call is TRBV11-3, the J call TRBJ2-2; 9 bases align to TRBD1. CDR3 length: 15 amino acids. Germline values: CDR1 SGHNT, CDR2 YENEEA. With V trimmed by 11 bases and J by 2 bases, 9 bases remained unmatched. The CDR3 loop reads CACSLTGGNTGELFF. The CDR3 DNA reads TGTGCCTGCTCACTGACAGGGGGAAACACCGGGGAGCTGTTTTTT.

This sequence joins TRBV13 and TRBJ1-1; 9 bases fit TRBD1. Per germline, CDR1 PRHDT and CDR2 FYEKMQ (reference sequence). Trimming removed 2 bases from V and 0 bases from J; junction bases left unmatched: 10. This CDR3 has 18 amino acids. CDR3 in DNA: TGTGCCAGCAGCTTAAGAACCGGGACAGGGCTTTTGAACACTGAAGCTTTCTTT. Its translation: CASSLRTGTGLLNTEAFF.